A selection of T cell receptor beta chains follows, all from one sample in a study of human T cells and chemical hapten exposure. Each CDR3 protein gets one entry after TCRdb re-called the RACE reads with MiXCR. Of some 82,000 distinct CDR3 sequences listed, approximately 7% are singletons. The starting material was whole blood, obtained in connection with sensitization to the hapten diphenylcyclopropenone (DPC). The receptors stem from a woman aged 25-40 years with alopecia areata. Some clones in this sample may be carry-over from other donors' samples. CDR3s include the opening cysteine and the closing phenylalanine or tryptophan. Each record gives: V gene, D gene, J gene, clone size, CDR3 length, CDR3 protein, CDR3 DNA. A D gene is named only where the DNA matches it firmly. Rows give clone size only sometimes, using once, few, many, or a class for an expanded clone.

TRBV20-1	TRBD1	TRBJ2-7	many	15	CSARDRDRSIYEQYF	TGCAGTGCTAGAGATCGGGACAGATCCATCTACGAGCAGTACTTC
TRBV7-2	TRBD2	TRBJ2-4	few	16	CASSLTSGGSKNIQYF	TGTGCCAGCAGCTTAACTAGCGGGGGATCAAAAAACATTCAGTACTTC
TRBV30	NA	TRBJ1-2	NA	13	CAWVTGPNYGYTF	TGTGCCTGGGTGACAGGCCCTAACTATGGCTACACCTTC
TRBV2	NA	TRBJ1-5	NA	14	CASRDKISNQPQHF	TGTGCCAGCAGAGATAAGATTAGCAATCAGCCCCAGCATTTT
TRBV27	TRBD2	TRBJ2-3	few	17	CASSSPAGRGGTDTQYF	TGTGCCAGCAGTTCCCCGGCGGGGCGGGGGGGCACAGATACGCAGTATTTT
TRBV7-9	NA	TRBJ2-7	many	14	CASSLGAGVGEQYF	TGTGCCAGCAGCTTAGGGGCAGGGGTCGGCGAGCAGTACTTC
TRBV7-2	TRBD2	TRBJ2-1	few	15	CASSSGLAGYNEQFF	TGTGCCAGCAGCTCAGGACTAGCGGGGTATAATGAGCAGTTCTTC
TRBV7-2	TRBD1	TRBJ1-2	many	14	CASTTNTGAGGYTF	TGTGCCAGCACCACCAACACAGGGGCAGGAGGCTACACCTTC
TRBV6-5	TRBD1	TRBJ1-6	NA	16	CASSPTPDRENSPLHF	TGTGCCAGCAGTCCTACCCCTGACAGGGAAAATTCACCCCTCCACTTT
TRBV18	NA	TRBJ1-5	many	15	CASSPRGQPDQPQHF	TGTGCCAGCTCACCACGCGGACAGCCCGATCAGCCCCAGCATTTT
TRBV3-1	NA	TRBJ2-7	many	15	CASSQTPGQAYEQYF	TGTGCCAGCAGCCAAACCCCGGGACAAGCCTACGAGCAGTACTTC
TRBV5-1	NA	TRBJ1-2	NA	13	CASSLAEPHGYTF	TGCGCCAGCAGCTTGGCCGAACCTCATGGCTACACCTTC
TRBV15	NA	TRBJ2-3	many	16	CATSREGVIQTDTQYF	TGTGCCACCAGCAGAGAAGGGGTTATTCAGACAGATACGCAGTATTTT
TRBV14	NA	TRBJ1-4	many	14	CASSQVNSQGKLFF	TGTGCCAGCAGCCAAGTTAACAGTCAAGGAAAACTGTTTTTT
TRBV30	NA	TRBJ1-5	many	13	CAWNDGVYAPQHF	TGTGCCTGGAATGATGGGGTATATGCGCCCCAGCATTTT
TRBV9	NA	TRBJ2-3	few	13	CASSNSMRDTQYF	TGTGCCAGCAGCAATTCGATGAGGGATACGCAGTATTTT
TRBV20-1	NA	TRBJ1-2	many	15	CSARDWGGEYYGYTF	TGCAGTGCTAGAGATTGGGGGGGGGAATACTATGGCTACACCTTC
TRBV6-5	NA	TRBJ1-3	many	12	CASSARENTIYF	TGTGCCAGCAGTGCCAGGGAAAACACCATATATTTT
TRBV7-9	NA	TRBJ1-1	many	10	CASSPDEAFF	TGTGCCAGCAGCCCCGATGAAGCTTTCTTT
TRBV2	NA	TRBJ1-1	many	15	CASRRRGTTNTEAFF	TGTGCCAGCAGGCGGCGGGGGACTACGAACACTGAAGCTTTCTTT